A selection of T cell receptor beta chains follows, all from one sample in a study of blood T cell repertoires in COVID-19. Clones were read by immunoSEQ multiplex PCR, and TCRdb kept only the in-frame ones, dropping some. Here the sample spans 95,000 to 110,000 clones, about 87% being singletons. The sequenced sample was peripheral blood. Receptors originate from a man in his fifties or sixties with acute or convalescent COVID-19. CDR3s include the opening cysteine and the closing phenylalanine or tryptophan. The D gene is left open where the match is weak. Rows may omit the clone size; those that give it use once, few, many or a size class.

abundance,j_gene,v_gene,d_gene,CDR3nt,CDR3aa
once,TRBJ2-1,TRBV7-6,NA,TGTGCCAGCAGCGCAATCCCTTCGTATAGCTCCTACAATGAGCAGTTCTTC,CASSAIPSYSSYNEQFF
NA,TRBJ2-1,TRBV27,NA,TGTGCCAGCAGCCCAGGTGTTGAGCAGTTCTTC,CASSPGVEQFF
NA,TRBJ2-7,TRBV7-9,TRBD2,TGTGCCAGCAGGGGGGACAGTGAGACTAGCGGATACGAGCAGTACTTC,CASRGDSETSGYEQYF
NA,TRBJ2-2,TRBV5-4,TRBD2,TGTGCCAGCAGCACAGGACTAGCGGGGAACACCGGGGAGCTGTTTTTT,CASSTGLAGNTGELFF
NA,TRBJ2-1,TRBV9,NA,TGTGCCAGCAGCTCAGGAAATCGGGGGCAGTTCTTC,CASSSGNRGQFF
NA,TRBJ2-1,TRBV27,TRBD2,TGTGCCAGCACAGCTGGCGTGTGGGAGGGCTCTGGGAATGAGCAGTTCTTC,CASTAGVWEGSGNEQFF
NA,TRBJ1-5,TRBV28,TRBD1,TGTGTCTCCGGGACAGGGTCCGTTCAGCCCCAGCATTTT,CVSGTGSVQPQHF
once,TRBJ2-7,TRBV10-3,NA,TGTGCCATCAGTGAACAGGCCCACTACGAGCAGTACTTC,CAISEQAHYEQYF
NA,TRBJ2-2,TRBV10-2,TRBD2,TGCGCCAGCAGTGAACTAGCGGGTCGGACCGGGGAGCTGTTTTTT,CASSELAGRTGELFF
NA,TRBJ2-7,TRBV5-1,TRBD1,TGCGCCAGCAGCTTGGCAGGACAGGGGTACGAGCAGTACTTC,CASSLAGQGYEQYF
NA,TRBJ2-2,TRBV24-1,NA,TGTGCCACCAGTGATCCTAAACGAGGAGCCTCGAACACCGGGGAGCTGTTTTTT,CATSDPKRGASNTGELFF
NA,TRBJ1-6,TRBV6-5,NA,TGTGCCAGCGGGGCGGGGGCGGCCTATAATTCACCCCTCCACTTT,CASGAGAAYNSPLHF
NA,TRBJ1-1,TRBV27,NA,TGTGCCAGCAGTTTTGTTACGGGAGGGGGAATTCGTCCAGATGCTTTCTTT,CASSFVTGGGIRPDAFF
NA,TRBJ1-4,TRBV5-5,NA,TGTGCCAGCAGCTCGCCGGTCGAGGGTGAAAAACTGTTTTTT,CASSSPVEGEKLFF
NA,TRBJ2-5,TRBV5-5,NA,TGTGCCAGCAGCTTGCACGGTTTCGGGCAGGGGCAAGAGACCCAGTACTTC,CASSLHGFGQGQETQYF
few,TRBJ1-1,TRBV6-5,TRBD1,TGTGCCAGCAGCGCGACAGGGGCAAACACTGAAGCTTTCTTT,CASSATGANTEAFF
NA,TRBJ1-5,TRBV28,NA,TGTGCCAGCGGATCAGGGGTTGGTCAGCCCCAGCATTTT,CASGSGVGQPQHF
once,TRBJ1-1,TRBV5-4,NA,TGTGCCAGCAGCCGCCCCGATAGCACTGAAGCTTTCTTT,CASSRPDSTEAFF
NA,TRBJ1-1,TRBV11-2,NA,TGTGCCAGCAGCTTAGGAGGCGGGTATGCTTTCTTT,CASSLGGGYAFF
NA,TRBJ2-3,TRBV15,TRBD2,TGTGCCACCAGCAGAGGGGAGGGGACAGATACGCAGTATTTT,CATSRGEGTDTQYF
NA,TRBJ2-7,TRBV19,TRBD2,TGTGCCAGTAGTATTGGAGCGGGAGGGCCACCTGAGCAGTACTTC,CASSIGAGGPPEQYF
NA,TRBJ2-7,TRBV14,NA,TGTGCCAGCAGCCAAGAAGGACTATCCGCCTACGAGCAGTACTTC,CASSQEGLSAYEQYF
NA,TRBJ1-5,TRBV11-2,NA,TGTGCCAGCAGCTTACCAGGCTTCAATCAGCCCCAGCATTTT,CASSLPGFNQPQHF
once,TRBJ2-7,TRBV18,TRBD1,TGTGCCAGCTCACCACCAACAGGGGGCTACGAGCAGTACTTC,CASSPPTGGYEQYF
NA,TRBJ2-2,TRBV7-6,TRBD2,TGTGCCAGCAGCTTACCCGTGGGTACTAGCGGGAGTACCGGGGAGCTGTTTTTT,CASSLPVGTSGSTGELFF
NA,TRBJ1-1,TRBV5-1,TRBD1,TGCGCCAGCAGCTCAAGGACAGGGGTAAAGAACACTGAAGCTTTCTTT,CASSSRTGVKNTEAFF
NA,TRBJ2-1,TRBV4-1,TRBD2,TGCGCCAGCAGCTCCGGACTAGCGGGTCACAATGAGCAGTTCTTC,CASSSGLAGHNEQFF
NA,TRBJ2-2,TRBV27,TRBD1,TGTGCCAGCAGTTTGAGGTGCGCCTTCCCGACAGGGCGCCCCACGAACACCGGGGAGCTGTTTTTT,CASSLRCAFPTGRPTNTGELFF
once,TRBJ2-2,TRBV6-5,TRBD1,TGTGCCAGCAGTTATTGGACAGGGAACACCGGGGAGCTGTTTTTT,CASSYWTGNTGELFF
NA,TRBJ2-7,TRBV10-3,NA,TGTGCCATCAGTGGGGGGACTGGGTCTAGCGAGCAGTACTTC,CAISGGTGSSEQYF
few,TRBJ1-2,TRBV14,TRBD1,TGTGCCAGCAGCCCCCTGGACAGGGACTATGGCTACACCTTC,CASSPLDRDYGYTF
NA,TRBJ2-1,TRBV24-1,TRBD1,TGTGCCACCAGTGGGGGTGCACAGGGGGCTTCCTACAATGAGCAGTTCTTC,CATSGGAQGASYNEQFF
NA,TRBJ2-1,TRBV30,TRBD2,TGTGCCTGGAAAGGGACTAGCGTCTCCTACAATGAGCAGTTCTTC,CAWKGTSVSYNEQFF
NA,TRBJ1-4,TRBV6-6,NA,TGTGCCAGCAGTTCAGACAGGAGTAATGAAAAACTGTTTTTT,CASSSDRSNEKLFF
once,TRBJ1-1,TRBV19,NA,TGTGCCAGTAGACCCCAGGGAAGGGTGAACACTGAAGCTTTCTTT,CASRPQGRVNTEAFF
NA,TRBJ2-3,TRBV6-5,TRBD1,TGTGCCAGCAGTTACTCGCTTACAGGGGACAATACGCAGTATTTT,CASSYSLTGDNTQYF
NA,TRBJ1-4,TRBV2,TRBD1,TGTGCCAGCGGTCGGACAGGGGTGAATGAAAAACTGTTTTTT,CASGRTGVNEKLFF
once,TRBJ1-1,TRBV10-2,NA,TGCGCCAGCTTTGGAGGGTTAAGAACTGAAGCTTTCTTT,CASFGGLRTEAFF
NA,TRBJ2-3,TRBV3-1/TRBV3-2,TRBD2,TGTGCCAGCAGCCCCCTAGCGGGAGGGACCACAGATACGCAGTATTTT,CASSPLAGGTTDTQYF
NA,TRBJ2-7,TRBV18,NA,TGTGCCAGCTCACCAAACCCAGGAAGTTACGAGCAGTACTTC,CASSPNPGSYEQYF
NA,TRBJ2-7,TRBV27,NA,TGTGCCAGCAGTTTGTCCGGCGAGCAGTACTTC,CASSLSGEQYF
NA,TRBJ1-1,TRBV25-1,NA,TGTGCCAGCAGTGTCTATAGACGGGGGAACACTGAAGCTTTCTTT,CASSVYRRGNTEAFF